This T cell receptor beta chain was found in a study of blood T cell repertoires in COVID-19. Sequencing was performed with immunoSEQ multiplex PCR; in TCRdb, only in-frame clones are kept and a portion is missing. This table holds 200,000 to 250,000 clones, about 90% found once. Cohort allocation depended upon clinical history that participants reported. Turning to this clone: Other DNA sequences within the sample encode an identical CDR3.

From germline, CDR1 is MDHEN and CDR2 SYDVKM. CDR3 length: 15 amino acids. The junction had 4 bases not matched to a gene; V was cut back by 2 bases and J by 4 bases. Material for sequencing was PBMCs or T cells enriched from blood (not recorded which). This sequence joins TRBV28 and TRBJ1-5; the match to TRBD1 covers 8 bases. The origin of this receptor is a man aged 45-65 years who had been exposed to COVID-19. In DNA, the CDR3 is TGTGCCAGCAGTTTACTGACAGGGGAAAATCAGCCCCAGCATTTT. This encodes CASSLLTGENQPQHF.